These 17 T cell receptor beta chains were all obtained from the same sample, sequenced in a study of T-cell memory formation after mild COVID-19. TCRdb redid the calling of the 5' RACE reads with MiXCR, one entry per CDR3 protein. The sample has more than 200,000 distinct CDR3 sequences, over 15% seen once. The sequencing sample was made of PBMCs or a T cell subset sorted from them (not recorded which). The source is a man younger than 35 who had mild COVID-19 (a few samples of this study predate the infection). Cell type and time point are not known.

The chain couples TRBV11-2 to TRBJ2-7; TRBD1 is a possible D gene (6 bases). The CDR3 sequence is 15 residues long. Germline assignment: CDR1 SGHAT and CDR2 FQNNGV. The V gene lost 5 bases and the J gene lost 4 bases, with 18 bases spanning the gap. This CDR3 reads CASSIRQAWIYEQYF. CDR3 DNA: TGTGCCAGCAGCATAAGACAGGCTTGGATTTACGAGCAGTACTTC.

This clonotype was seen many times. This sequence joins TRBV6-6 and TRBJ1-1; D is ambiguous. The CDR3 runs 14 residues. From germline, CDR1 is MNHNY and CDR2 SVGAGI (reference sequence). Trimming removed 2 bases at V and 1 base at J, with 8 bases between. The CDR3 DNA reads TGTGCCAGCAGTTACCCACCCCAGAACACTGAAGCTTTCTTT. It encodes CASSYPPQNTEAFF.

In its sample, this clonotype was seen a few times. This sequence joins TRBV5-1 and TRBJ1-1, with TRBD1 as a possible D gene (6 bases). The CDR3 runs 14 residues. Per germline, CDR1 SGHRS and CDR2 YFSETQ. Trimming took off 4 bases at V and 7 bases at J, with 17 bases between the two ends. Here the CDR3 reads CASSKSGTYIEAFF. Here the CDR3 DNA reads TGCGCCAGCAGCAAATCCGGGACATATATTGAAGCTTTCTTT.

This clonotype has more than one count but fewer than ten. Here the CDR3 reads CASRISGAQRETQYF. The CDR3 DNA sequence: TGCGCCAGCAGGATTAGCGGGGCCCAGAGAGAGACCCAGTACTTC. The chain has TRBV5-1 and TRBJ2-5, with 8 bases that match TRBD2. The germline V gene has CDR1 SGHRS and CDR2 YFSETQ. The CDR3 spans 15 residues. V was clipped by 5 bases and J by 4 bases; unmatched bases: 10.

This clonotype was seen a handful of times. The CDR3 DNA follows: TGTGCCAGCAGCCACCCAGGCCCCTGGGAGCAGTTCTTC. Its translation is CASSHPGPWEQFF. The chain combines TRBV7-2 with TRBJ2-1; no definite D call. The CDR3 covers 13 residues. Trimming took 5 bases from V and 10 from J, leaving 15 bases between them. Germline V gives CDR1 SGHTA, CDR2 FQGNSA.

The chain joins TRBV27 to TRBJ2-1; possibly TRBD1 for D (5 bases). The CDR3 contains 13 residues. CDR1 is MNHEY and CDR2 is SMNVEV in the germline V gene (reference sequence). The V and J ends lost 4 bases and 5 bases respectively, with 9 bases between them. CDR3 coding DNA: TGTGCCAGCAGTTCCCCAGGGCACAATGAGCAGTTCTTC. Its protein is CASSSPGHNEQFF.

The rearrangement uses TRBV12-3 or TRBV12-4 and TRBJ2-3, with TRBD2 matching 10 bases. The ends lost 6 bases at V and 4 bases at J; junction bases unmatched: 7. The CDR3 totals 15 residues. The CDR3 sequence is CASRASGSHPDTQYF. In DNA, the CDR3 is TGTGCCAGCAGAGCTAGCGGGAGTCACCCAGATACGCAGTATTTT.

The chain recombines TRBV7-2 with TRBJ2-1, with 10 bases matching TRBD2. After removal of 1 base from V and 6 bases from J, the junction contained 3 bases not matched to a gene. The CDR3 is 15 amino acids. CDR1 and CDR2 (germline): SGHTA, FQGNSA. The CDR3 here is CASSLVSGGANEQFF. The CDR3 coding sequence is TGTGCCAGCAGCTTAGTGAGCGGGGGGGCCAATGAGCAGTTCTTC.

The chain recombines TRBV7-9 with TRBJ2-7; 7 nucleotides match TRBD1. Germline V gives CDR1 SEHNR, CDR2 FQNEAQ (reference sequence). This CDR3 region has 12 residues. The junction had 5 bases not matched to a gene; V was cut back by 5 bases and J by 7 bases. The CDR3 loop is CASSRQGWEQYF. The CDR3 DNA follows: TGTGCCAGCAGCCGACAGGGATGGGAGCAGTACTTC. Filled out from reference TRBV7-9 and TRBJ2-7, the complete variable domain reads DTGVSQNPRHKITKRGQNVTFRCDPISEHNRLYWYRQTLGQGPEFLTYFQNEAQLEKSRLLSDRFSAERPKGSFSTLEIQRTEQGDSAMYLCASSRQGWEQYFGPGTRLTVT.

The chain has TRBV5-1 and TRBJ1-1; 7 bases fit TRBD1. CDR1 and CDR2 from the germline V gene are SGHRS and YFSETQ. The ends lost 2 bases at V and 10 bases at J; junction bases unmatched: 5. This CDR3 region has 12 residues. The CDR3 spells CASSLQGLGAFF. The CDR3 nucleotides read TGCGCCAGCAGCTTACAGGGGTTAGGAGCTTTCTTT. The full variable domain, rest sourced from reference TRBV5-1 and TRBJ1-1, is KAGVTQTPRYLIKTRGQQVTLSCSPISGHRSVSWYQQTPGQGLQFLFEYFSETQRNKGNFPGRFSGRQFSNSRSEMNVSTLELGDSALYLCASSLQGLGAFFGQGTRLTVV.

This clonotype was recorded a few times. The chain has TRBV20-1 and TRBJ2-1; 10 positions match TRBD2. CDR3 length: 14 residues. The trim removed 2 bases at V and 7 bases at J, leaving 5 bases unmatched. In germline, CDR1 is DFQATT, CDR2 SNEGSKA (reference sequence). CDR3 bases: TGCAGTGCTAGAACTAGCGGGGCATTTAATGAGCAGTTCTTC. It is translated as CSARTSGAFNEQFF.

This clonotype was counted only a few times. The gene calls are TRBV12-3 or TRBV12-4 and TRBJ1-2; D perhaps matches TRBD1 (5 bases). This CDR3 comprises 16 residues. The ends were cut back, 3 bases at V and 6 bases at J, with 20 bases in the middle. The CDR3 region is CASSFLSTWQGDGYTF. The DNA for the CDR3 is TGTGCCAGCAGTTTTCTCTCTACGTGGCAGGGAGATGGCTACACCTTC.

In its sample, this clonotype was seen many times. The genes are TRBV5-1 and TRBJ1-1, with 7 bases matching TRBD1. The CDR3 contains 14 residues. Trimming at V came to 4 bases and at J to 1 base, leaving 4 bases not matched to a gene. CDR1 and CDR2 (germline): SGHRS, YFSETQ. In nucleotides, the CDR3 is TGCGCCAGCAGCCCGGGACAGCAGAACACTGAAGCTTTCTTT. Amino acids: CASSPGQQNTEAFF. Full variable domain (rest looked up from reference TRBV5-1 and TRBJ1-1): KAGVTQTPRYLIKTRGQQVTLSCSPISGHRSVSWYQQTPGQGLQFLFEYFSETQRNKGNFPGRFSGRQFSNSRSEMNVSTLELGDSALYLCASSPGQQNTEAFFGQGTRLTVV.

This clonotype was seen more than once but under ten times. The DNA for the CDR3 is TGTGCCAGCAGCTTCCAGGGGCGAACGACTGAAGCTTTCTTT. Amino acids: CASSFQGRTTEAFF. The rearrangement joins TRBV7-9 to TRBJ1-1; perhaps TRBD1 as D (6 bases). With 3 bases removed from V and 5 bases from J, the gap between germline ends came to 13 bases. The CDR3 has 14 amino acids. The germline gives CDR1 SEHNR, CDR2 FQNEAQ (reference sequence). Variable domain in full (rest from reference TRBV7-9 and TRBJ1-1): DTGVSQNPRHKITKRGQNVTFRCDPISEHNRLYWYRQTLGQGPEFLTYFQNEAQLEKSRLLSDRFSAERPKGSFSTLEIQRTEQGDSAMYLCASSFQGRTTEAFFGQGTRLTVV.

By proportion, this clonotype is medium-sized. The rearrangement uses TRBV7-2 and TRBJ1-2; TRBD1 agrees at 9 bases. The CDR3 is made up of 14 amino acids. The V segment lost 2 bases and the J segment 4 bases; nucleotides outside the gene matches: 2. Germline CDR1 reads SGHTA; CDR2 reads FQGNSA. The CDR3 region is CASSLPTGGYGYTF. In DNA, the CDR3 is TGTGCCAGCAGCTTACCGACAGGGGGCTATGGCTACACCTTC.

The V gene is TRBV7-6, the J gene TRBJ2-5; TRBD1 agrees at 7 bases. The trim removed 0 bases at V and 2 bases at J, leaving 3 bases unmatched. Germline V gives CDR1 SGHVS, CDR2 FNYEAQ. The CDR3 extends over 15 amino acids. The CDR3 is CASSLAWDRQETQYF. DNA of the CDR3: TGTGCCAGCAGCTTAGCGTGGGACAGACAAGAGACCCAGTACTTC.

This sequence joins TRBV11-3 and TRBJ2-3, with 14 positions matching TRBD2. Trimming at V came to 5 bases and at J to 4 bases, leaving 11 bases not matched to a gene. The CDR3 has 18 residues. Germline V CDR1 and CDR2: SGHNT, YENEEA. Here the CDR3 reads CASSPPAGLAGAADTQYF. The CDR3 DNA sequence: TGTGCCAGCAGCCCACCAGCGGGACTAGCGGGGGCCGCAGATACGCAGTATTTT.